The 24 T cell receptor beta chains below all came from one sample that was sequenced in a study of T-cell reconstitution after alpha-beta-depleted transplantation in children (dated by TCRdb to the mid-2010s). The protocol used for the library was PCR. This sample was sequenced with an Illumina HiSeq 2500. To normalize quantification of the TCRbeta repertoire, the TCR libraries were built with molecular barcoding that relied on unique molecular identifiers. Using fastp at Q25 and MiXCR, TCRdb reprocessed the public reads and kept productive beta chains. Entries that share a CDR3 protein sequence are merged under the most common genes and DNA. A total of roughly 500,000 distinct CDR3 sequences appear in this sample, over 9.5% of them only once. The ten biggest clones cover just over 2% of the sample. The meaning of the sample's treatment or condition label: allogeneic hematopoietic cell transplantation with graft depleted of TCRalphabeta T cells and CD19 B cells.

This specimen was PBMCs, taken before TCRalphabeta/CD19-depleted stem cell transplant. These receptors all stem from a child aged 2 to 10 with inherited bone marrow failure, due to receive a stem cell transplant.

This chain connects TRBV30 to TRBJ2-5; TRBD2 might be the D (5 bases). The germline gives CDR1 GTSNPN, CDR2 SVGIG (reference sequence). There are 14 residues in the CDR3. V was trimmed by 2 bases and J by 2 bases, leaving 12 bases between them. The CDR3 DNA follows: TGTGCCTGGAGTCCTGCGGGCCTTCAAGAGACCCAGTACTTC. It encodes CAWSPAGLQETQYF.

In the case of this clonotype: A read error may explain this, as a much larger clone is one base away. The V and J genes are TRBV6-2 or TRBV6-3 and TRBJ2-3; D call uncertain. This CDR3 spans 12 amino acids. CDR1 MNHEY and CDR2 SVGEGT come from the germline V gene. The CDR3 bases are TGTGCCAGCAGTTCCCCCCCAGATGCGCAGTATTTT. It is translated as CASSSPPDAQYF.

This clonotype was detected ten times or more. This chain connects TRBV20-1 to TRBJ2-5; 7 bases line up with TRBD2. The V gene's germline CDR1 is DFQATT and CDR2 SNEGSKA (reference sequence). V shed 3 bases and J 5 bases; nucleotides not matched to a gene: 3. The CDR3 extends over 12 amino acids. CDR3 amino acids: CSASRGGETQYF. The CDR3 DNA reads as TGCAGTGCTAGTAGGGGAGGGGAGACCCAGTACTTC.

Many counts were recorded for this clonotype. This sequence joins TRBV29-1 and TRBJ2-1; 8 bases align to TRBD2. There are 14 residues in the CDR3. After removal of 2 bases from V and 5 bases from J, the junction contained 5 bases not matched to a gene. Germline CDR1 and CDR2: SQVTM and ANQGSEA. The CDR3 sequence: CSVEWLAGHNEQFF. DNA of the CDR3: TGCAGCGTTGAATGGCTAGCGGGCCACAATGAGCAGTTCTTC.

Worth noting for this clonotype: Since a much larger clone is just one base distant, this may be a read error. The chain's CDR3 is CAGTFVGVAGLYEQYF. The CDR3 DNA follows: TGTGCCGGCACCTTCGTCGGAGTAGCGGGACTCTACGAGCAGTACTTC. This chain connects TRBV27 to TRBJ2-7; 8 bases fit TRBD2. Trimming cost V 11 bases and J 3 bases; bases outside gene matches: 18. Per germline, CDR1 MNHEY and CDR2 SMNVEV (reference sequence). The CDR3 length is 16 residues.

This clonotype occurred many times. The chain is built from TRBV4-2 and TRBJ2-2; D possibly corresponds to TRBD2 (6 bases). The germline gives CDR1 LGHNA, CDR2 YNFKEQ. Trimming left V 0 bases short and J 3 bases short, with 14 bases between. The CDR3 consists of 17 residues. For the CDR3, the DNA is TGTGCCAGCAGCCAAGAGGGTTCAGGACTATACACCGGGGAGCTGTTTTTT. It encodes CASSQEGSGLYTGELFF.

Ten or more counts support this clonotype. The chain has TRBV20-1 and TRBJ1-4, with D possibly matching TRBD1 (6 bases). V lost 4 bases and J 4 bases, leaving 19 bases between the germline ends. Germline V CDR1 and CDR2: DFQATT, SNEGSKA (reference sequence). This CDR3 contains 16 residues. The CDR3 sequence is CSATLLKGGLNEKLFF. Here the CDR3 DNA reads TGCAGTGCTACCCTCTTAAAGGGGGGACTTAATGAAAAACTGTTTTTT.

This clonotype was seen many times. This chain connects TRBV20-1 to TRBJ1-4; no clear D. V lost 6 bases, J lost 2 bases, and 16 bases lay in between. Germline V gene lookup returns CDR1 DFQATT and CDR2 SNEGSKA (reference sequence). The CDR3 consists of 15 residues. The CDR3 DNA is TGCAGTGCCCCACCCGCTAAAGGGACTAATGAAAAACTGTTTTTT. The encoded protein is CSAPPAKGTNEKLFF.

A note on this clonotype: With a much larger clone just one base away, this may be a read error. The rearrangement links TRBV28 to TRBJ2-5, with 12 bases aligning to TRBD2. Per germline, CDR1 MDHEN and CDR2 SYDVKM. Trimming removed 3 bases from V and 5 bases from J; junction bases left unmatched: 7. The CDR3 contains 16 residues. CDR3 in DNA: TGTGCCAGCAGTTTGTCGACTAGCGGGAGCAGGGAGACCCAGTACTTC. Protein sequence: CASSLSTSGSRETQYF.

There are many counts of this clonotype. DNA of the CDR3: TGCAGCGTTATTGAAGAAAAGTTTAACAGGGATAACGAGCAGTACTTC. Translation gives CSVIEEKFNRDNEQYF. The chain recombines TRBV29-1 with TRBJ2-7; a possible D gene is TRBD1 (6 bases). V was clipped by 5 bases and J by 5 bases, with 25 bases between them. Germline V CDR1 and CDR2: SQVTM, ANQGSEA. The length of the CDR3 is 16 residues.

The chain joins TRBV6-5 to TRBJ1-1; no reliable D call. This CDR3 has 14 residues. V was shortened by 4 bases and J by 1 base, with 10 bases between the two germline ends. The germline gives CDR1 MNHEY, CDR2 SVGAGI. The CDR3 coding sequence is TGTGCCAGCAGTTTTTGGGGTGGGAACACTGAAGCTTTCTTT. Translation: CASSFWGGNTEAFF.

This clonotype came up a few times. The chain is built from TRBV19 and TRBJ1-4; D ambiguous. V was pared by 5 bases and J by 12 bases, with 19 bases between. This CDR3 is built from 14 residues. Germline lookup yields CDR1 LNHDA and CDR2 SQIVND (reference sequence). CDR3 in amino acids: CASSPTFSSWELFF. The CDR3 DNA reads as TGTGCCAGTAGTCCCACCTTTAGCTCTTGGGAACTGTTTTTT.

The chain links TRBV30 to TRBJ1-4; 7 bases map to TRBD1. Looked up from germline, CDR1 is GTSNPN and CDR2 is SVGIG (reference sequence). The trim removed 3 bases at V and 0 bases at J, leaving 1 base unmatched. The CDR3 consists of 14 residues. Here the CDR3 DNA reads TGTGCCTGGAGCGGGACAGCAACTAATGAAAAACTGTTTTTT. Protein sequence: CAWSGTATNEKLFF.

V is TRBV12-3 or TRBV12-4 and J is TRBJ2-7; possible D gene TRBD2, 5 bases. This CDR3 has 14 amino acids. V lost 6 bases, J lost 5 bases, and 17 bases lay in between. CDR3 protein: CASSYSGTPNEQYF. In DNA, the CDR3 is TGTGCCAGCAGCTACAGCGGAACTCCCAACGAGCAGTACTTC.

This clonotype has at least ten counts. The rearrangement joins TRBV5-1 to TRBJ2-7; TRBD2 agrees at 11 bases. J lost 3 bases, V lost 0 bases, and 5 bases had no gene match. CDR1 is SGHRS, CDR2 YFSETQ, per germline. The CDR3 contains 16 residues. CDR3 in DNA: TGCGCCAGCAGCTTGGACGGGACTAGCGGAGTCTACGAGCAGTACTTC. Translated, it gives CASSLDGTSGVYEQYF.

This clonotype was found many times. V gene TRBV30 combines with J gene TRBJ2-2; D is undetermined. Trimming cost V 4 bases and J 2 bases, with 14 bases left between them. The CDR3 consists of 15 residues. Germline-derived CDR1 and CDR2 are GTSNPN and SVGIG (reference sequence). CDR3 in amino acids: CAWKLGRVNTGELFF. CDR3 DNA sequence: TGTGCCTGGAAATTGGGTCGGGTCAACACCGGGGAGCTGTTTTTT.

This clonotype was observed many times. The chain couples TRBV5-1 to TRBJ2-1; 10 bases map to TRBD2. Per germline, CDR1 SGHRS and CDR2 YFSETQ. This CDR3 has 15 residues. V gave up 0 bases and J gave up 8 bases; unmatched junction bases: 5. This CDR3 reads CASSLVLAGPDEQFF. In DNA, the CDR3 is TGCGCCAGCAGCTTGGTACTAGCGGGACCCGATGAGCAGTTCTTC.

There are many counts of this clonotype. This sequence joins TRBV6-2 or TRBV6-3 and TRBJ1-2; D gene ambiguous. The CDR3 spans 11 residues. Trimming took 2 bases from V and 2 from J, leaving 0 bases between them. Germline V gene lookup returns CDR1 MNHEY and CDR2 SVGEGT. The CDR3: CASSYNYGYTF. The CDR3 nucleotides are TGTGCCAGCAGTTACAACTATGGCTACACCTTC.

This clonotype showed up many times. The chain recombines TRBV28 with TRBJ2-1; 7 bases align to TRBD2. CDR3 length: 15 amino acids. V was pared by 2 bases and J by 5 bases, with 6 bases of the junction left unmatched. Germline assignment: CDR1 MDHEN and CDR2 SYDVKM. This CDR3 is CASSLRGSIDNEQFF. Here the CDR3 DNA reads TGTGCCAGCAGTTTACGCGGGAGCATCGACAATGAGCAGTTCTTC.

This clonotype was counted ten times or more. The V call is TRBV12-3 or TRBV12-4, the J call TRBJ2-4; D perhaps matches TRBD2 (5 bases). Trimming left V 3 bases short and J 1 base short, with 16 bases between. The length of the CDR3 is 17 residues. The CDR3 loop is CASSFFPGKDAKNIQYF. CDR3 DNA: TGTGCCAGCAGTTTTTTCCCGGGAAAGGATGCCAAAAACATTCAGTACTTC.

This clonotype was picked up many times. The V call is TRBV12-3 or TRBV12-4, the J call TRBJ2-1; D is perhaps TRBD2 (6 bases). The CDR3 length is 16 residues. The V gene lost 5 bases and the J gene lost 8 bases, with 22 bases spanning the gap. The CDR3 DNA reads TGTGCCAGCAGTCCCAGGGACTCCCTCGCGGCGTATGAGCAGTTCTTC. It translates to CASSPRDSLAAYEQFF.

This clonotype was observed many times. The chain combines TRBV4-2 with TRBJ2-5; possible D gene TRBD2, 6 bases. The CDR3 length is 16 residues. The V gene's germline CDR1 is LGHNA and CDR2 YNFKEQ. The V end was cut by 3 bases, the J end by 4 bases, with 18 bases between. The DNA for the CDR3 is TGTGCCAGCAGCCATTCTACGGGAGACATCGCAGAGACCCAGTACTTC. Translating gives CASSHSTGDIAETQYF.

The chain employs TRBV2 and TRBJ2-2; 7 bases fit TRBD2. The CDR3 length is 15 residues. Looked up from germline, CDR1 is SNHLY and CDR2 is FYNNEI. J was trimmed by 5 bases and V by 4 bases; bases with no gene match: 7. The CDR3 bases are TGTGCCAGCAGTGTTACGGGAGGAGGGACCGGGGAGCTGTTTTTT. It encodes CASSVTGGGTGELFF.

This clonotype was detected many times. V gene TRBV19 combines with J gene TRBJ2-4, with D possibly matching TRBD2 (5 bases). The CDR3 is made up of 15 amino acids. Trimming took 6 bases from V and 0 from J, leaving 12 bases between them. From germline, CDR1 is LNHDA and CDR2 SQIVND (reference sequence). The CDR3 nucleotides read TGTGCCAGTAGCCCGGAGAGGGTAGCCAAAAACATTCAGTACTTC. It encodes CASSPERVAKNIQYF. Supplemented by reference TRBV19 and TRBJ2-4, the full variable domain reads DGGITQSPKYLFRKEGQNVTLSCEQNLNHDAMYWYRQDPGQGLRLIYYSQIVNDFQKGDIAEGYSVSREKKESFPLTVTSAQKNPTAFYLCASSPERVAKNIQYFGAGTRLSVL.